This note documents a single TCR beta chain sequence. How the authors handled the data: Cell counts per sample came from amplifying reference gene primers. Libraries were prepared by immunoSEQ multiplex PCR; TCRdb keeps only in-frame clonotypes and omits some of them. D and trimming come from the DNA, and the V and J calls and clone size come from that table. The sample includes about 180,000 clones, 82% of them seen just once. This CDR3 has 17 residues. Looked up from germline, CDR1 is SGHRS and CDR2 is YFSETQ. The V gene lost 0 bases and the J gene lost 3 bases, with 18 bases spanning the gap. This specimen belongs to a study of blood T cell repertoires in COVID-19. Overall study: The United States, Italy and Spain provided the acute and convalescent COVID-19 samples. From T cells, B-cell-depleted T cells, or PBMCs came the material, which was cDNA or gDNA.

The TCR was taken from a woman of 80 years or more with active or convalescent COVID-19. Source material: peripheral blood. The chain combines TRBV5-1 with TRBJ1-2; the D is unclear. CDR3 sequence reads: CASSLEGAGSTDYGYTF. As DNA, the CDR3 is TGCGCCAGCAGCTTGGAGGGTGCGGGGTCGACGGACTATGGCTACACCTTC.